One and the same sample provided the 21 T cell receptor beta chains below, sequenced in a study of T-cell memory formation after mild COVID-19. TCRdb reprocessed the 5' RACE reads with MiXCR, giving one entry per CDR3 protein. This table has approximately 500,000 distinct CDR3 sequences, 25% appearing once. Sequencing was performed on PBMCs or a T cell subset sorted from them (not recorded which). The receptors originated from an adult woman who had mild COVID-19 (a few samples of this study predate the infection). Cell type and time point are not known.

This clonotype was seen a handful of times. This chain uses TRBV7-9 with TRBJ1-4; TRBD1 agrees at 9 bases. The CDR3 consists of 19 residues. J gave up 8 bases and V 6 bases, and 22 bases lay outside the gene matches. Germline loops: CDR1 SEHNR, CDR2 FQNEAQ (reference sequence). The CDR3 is CASRPRSLVGTGPREKLFF. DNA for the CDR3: TGTGCCAGCAGACCACGATCCTTAGTTGGGACAGGGCCCCGGGAAAAACTGTTTTTT.

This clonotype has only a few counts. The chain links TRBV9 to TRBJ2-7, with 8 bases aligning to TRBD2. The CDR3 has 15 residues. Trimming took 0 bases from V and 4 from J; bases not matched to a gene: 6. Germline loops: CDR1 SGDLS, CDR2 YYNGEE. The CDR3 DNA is TGTGCCAGCAGCGTAGGGGTAGCGGGGTTGTACGAGCAGTACTTC. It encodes CASSVGVAGLYEQYF.

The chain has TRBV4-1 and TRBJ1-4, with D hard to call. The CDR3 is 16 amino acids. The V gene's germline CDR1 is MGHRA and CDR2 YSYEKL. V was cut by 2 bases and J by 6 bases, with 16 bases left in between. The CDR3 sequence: CASSQPLLVMDEKLFF. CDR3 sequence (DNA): TGCGCCAGCAGCCAACCCCTTTTGGTTATGGATGAAAAACTGTTTTTT.

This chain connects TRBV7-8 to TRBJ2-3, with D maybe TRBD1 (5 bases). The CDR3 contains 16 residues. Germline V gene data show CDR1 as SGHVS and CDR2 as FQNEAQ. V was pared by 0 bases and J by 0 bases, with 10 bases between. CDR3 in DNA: TGTGCCAGCAGCTTAGCGACAGTAATAAGCACAGATACGCAGTATTTT. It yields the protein CASSLATVISTDTQYF.

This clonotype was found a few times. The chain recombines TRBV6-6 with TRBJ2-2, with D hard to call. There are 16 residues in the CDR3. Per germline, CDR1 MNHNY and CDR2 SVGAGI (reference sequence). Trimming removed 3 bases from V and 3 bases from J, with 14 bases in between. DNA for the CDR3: TGTGCCAGCAGTTATAGGCCCGGTTGGGACACCGGGGAGCTGTTTTTT. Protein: CASSYRPGWDTGELFF.

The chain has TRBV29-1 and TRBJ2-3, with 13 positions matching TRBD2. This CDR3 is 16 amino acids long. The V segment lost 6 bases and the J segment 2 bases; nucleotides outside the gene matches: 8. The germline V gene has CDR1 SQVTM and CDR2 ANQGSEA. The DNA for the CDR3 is TGCAGCGTGGAACCGGGACTAGCGGGGTACACAGATACGCAGTATTTT. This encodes CSVEPGLAGYTDTQYF.

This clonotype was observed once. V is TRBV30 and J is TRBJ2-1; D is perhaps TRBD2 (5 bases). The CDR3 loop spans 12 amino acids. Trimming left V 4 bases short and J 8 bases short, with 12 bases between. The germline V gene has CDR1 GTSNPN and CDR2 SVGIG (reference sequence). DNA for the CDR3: TGTGCCTGGATTGTCGGGATGTATGAGCAGTTCTTC. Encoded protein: CAWIVGMYEQFF.

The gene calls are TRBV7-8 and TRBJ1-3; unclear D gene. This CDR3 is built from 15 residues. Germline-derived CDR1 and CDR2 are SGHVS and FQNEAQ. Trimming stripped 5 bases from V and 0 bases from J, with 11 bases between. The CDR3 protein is CASSQILGSGNTIYF. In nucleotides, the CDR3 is TGTGCCAGCAGCCAAATCTTGGGCTCTGGAAACACCATATATTTT.

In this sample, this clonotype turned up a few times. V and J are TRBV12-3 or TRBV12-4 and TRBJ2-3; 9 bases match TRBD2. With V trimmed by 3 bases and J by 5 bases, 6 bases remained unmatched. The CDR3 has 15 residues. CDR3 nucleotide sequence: TGTGCCAGCAGTTTTCGGCGGGGGGGACAAGATACGCAGTATTTT. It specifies CASSFRRGGQDTQYF.

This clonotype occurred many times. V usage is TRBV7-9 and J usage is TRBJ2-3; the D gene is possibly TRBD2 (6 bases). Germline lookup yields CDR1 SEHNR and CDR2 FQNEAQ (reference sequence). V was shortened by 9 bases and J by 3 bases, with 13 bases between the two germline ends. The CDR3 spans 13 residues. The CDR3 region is CASGQGGTDTQYF. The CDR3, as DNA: TGTGCCAGTGGGCAGGGAGGAACAGATACGCAGTATTTT.

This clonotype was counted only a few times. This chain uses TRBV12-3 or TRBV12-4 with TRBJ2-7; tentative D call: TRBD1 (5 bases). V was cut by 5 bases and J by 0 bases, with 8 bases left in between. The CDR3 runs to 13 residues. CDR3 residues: CASSPRVSYEQYF. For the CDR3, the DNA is TGTGCCAGCAGTCCCAGGGTCTCCTACGAGCAGTACTTC.

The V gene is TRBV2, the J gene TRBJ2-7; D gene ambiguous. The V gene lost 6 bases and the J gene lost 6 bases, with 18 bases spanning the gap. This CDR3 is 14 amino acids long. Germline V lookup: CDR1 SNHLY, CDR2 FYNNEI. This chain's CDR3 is CASSRTSGESEQYF. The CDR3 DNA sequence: TGTGCCAGCAGCAGAACCTCTGGAGAATCCGAGCAGTACTTC.

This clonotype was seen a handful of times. CDR3 residues: CATSGTGSTDTQYF. CDR3 nucleotide sequence: TGTGCCACCAGTGGTACAGGGAGCACAGATACGCAGTATTTT. The V gene is TRBV24-1, the J gene TRBJ2-3, with D perhaps TRBD1 (6 bases). CDR1 KGHDR and CDR2 SFDVKD come from the germline V gene. V shed 5 bases and J shed 0 bases, with 8 bases lying between them. This CDR3 has 14 amino acids.

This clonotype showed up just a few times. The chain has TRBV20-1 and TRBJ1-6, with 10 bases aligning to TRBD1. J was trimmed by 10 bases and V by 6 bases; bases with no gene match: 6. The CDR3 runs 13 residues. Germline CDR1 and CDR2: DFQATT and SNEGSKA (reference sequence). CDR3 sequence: CSAPGTGESPLHF. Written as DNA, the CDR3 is TGCAGTGCACCAGGGACAGGGGAATCACCCCTCCACTTT.

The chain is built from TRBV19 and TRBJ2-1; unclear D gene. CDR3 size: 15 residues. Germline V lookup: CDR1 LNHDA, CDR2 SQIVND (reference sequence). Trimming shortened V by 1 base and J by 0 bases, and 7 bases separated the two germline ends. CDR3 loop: CASSIVLDSYNEQFF. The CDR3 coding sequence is TGTGCCAGTAGTATAGTTCTAGACTCCTACAATGAGCAGTTCTTC.

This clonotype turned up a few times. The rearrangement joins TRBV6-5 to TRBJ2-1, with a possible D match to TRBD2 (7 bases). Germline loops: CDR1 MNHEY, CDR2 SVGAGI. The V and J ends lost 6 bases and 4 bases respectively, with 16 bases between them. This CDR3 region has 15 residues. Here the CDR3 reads CASSFGGPRYNEQFF. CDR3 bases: TGTGCCAGCAGCTTCGGGGGGCCGCGGTACAATGAGCAGTTCTTC.

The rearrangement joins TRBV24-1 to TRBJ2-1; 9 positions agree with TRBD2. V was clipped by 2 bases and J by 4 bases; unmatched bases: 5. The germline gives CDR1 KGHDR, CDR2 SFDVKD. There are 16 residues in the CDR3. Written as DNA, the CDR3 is TGTGCCACCAGTGATTACGCGGGAGGGGAATACAATGAGCAGTTCTTC. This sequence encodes CATSDYAGGEYNEQFF.

The CDR3 DNA reads as TGCGCCAGCAGCTTTGGGTTAGCGGGGTTTCAGCCCCAGCATTTT. It encodes CASSFGLAGFQPQHF. This chain uses TRBV4-1 with TRBJ1-5, with unresolved D. The V gene's germline CDR1 is MGHRA and CDR2 YSYEKL. CDR3 size: 15 residues. Trimming removed 5 bases at V and 6 bases at J, with 17 bases between.

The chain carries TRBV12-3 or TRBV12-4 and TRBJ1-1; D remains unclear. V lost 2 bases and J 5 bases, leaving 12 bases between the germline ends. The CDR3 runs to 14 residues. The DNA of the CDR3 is TGTGCCAGCAGTTTAACCGGGATTGGGACTGAAGCTTTCTTT. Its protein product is CASSLTGIGTEAFF.

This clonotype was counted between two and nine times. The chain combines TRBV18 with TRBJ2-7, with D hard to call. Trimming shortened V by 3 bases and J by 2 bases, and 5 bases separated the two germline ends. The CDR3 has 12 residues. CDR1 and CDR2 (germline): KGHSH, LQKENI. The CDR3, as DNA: TGTGCCAGCTCACCCGCGGCCTACGAGCAGTACTTC. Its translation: CASSPAAYEQYF. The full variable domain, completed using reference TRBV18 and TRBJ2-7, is NAGVMQNPRHLVRRRGQEARLRCSPMKGHSHVYWYRQLPEEGLKFMVYLQKENIIDESGMPKERFSAEFPKEGPSILRIQQVVRGDSAAYFCASSPAAYEQYFGPGTRLTVT.

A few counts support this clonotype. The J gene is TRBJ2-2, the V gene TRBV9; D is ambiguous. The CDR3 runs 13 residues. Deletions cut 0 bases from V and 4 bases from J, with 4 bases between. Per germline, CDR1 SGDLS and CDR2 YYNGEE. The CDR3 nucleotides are TGTGCCAGCAGCGTAGAATTCACCGGGGAGCTGTTTTTT. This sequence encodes CASSVEFTGELFF.